These 22 T cell receptor beta chains were sequenced from one sample in a study of molecular identifiers for immune sequencing clone quantification. TCRdb called the PCR reads again in MiXCR, with one record for every CDR3 protein. There are approximately 54,000 distinct CDR3 sequences in the sample; 25% occur only once, and about 2% lies in the top ten. Sequencing was carried out using naive CD8+ T cells from blood, with Jurkat cell RNA spiked in. Subset denoted: FACS-sorted CD8+CD4-CCR7+CD45RA+ naive T cells. Source of these receptors: a human donor in good health. Some libraries in this study had Jurkat cell RNA spiked in.

This clonotype was recorded at least ten times. The J gene is TRBJ2-2, the V gene TRBV2; no clear D. The CDR3 sequence is 15 residues long. CDR1 SNHLY and CDR2 FYNNEI come from the germline V gene. The germline V and J ends were trimmed by 1 base and 6 bases, with 12 bases remaining between them. The CDR3 is CASSEGVGQPGELFF. The DNA for the CDR3 is TGTGCCAGCAGTGAAGGGGTGGGTCAACCCGGGGAGCTGTTTTTT.

Ten or more counts support this clonotype. The V call is TRBV6-5, the J call TRBJ2-1; tentative D call: TRBD2 (6 bases). Germline assignment: CDR1 MNHEY and CDR2 SVGAGI. V lost 1 base, J lost 9 bases, and 16 bases lay in between. The length of the CDR3 is 15 residues. CDR3 bases: TGTGCCAGCAGTTACTTGGGACTGGGGGAAGGTGAGCAGTTCTTC. Its translation is CASSYLGLGEGEQFF.

This clonotype came up many times. The V call is TRBV3-1, the J call TRBJ2-5; no reliable D call. Germline CDR1 reads LGHDT; CDR2 reads YNNKEL (reference sequence). The ends were cut back, 4 bases at V and 5 bases at J, with 8 bases in the middle. The CDR3 spans 12 residues. The CDR3 reads CASSPLDETQYF. CDR3 DNA sequence: TGTGCCAGCAGCCCCCTGGATGAGACCCAGTACTTC.

This clonotype was recorded many times. The rearrangement links TRBV5-6 to TRBJ2-7; 9 bases are shared with TRBD2. The V and J ends lost 4 bases and 0 bases, in that order; junction bases with no gene match: 5. The germline CDR1 and CDR2 sequences are SGHDT and YYEEEE. This CDR3 spans 15 amino acids. The CDR3 protein is CASSEREALSYEQYF. In DNA form, the CDR3 reads TGTGCCAGCAGCGAGCGGGAGGCCCTCTCCTACGAGCAGTACTTC.

This clonotype was counted at least ten times. The chain employs TRBV12-3 or TRBV12-4 and TRBJ2-7; possibly TRBD1 or TRBD2 for D (6 bases each). The CDR3 consists of 13 residues. V was trimmed by 4 bases and J by 2 bases, leaving 9 bases between them. The CDR3 region is CASSYGGPYEQYF. In DNA form, the CDR3 reads TGTGCCAGCAGTTACGGGGGCCCCTACGAGCAGTACTTC.

In its sample, this clonotype was seen once. A single base separates this from a much larger clone, so it may be a read error. V gene TRBV28 combines with J gene TRBJ2-7; no clear D. The length of the CDR3 is 12 residues. The ends were cut back, 5 bases at V and 6 bases at J, with 11 bases in the middle. Germline CDR1 is MDHEN and CDR2 is SYDVKM. For the CDR3, the DNA is TGTGCCAGCAGTACAGCCCGCTGCGAGCAGTACTTC. Translated, it gives CASSTARCEQYF. Looking up the rest from reference TRBV28 and TRBJ2-7 gives the full variable domain: DVKVTQSSRYLVKRTGEKVFLECVQDMDHENMFWYRQDPGLGLRLIYFSYDVKMKEKGDIPEGYSVSREKKERFSLILESASTNQTSMYLCASSTARCEQYFGPGTRLTVT.

Turning to this clonotype: Just one base apart from a much larger clone, this may be a read error. The CDR3 sequence is CASSEFGSGRGGYEQYF. The CDR3 nucleotides read TGCGCCAGCAGTGAGTTTGGTAGCGGGAGGGGAGGCTACGAGCAGTACTTC. V usage is TRBV10-2 and J usage is TRBJ2-7, with 11 bases fitting TRBD2. This CDR3 spans 17 amino acids. Germline V gene lookup returns CDR1 WSHSY and CDR2 SAAADI. J gave up 3 bases and V 1 base, and 8 bases lay outside the gene matches.

The J gene is TRBJ1-5, the V gene TRBV6-2 or TRBV6-3, with 8 bases identical to TRBD1. Germline V gives CDR1 MNHEY, CDR2 SVGEGT. The CDR3 covers 16 residues. V shed 6 bases and J 9 bases; nucleotides not matched to a gene: 16. Here the CDR3 reads CASSVWDRLSSPPQHF. The CDR3 nucleotides read TGTGCCAGCAGCGTATGGGACAGGTTGAGCAGTCCGCCCCAGCATTTT.

As regards this clonotype: The missing conserved phenylalanine or tryptophan at the end of this CDR3 makes a read error likely. The CDR3 coding sequence is TGCGCCAGCAGCCCGGGACAGGGAACTAATGAGCAGTTCTTG. It encodes CASSPGQGTNEQFL. V is TRBV4-1 and J is TRBJ2-1; 9 bases align to TRBD1. Germline V CDR1 and CDR2: MGHRA, YSYEKL. The V and J ends lost 4 bases and 7 bases, in that order; junction bases with no gene match: 5. The CDR3 is made up of 14 amino acids.

This clonotype was counted ten times or more. The V gene is TRBV12-3 or TRBV12-4, the J gene TRBJ2-3; perhaps TRBD2 as D (6 bases). The V end was cut by 6 bases, the J end by 1 base, with 11 bases between. The CDR3 covers 14 residues. CDR3 region: CASRSGAGTDTQYF. CDR3 coding DNA: TGTGCCAGCAGATCGGGAGCCGGCACAGATACGCAGTATTTT.

The chain uses TRBV19 and TRBJ2-5, with D tentatively TRBD2 (6 bases). The CDR3 spans 17 residues. The V gene's germline CDR1 is LNHDA and CDR2 SQIVND (reference sequence). Trimming left V 6 bases short and J 4 bases short, with 24 bases between. CDR3 nucleotide sequence: TGTGCCAGTAGCCCTATTCGGGCTAGCGTAGGTGGAGAGACCCAGTACTTC. It yields the protein CASSPIRASVGGETQYF.

Regarding this clonotype: The CDR3 does not end in the conserved phenylalanine or tryptophan, so this is likely a read error. The chain has TRBV29-1 and TRBJ2-3; either TRBD1 or TRBD2 may supply D (5 bases each). The V gene lost 7 bases and the J gene lost 4 bases, with 18 bases spanning the gap. The CDR3 loop spans 14 amino acids. Looked up from germline, CDR1 is SQVTM and CDR2 is ANQGSEA. The CDR3 coding sequence is TGCAGCGCGGTCGTGGAGTGGGGGTCAGATACGCAGTATGTT. Amino acid sequence: CSAVVEWGSDTQYV.

At least ten counts were recorded for this clonotype. The chain recombines TRBV7-6 with TRBJ2-3; 13 bases fit TRBD2. V lost 8 bases to trimming and J lost 3 bases; unmatched junction nucleotides: 11. The germline gives CDR1 SGHVS, CDR2 FNYEAQ. The CDR3 has 17 amino acids. This CDR3 is CASSPISTSGRTDTQYF. The DNA of the CDR3 is TGTGCCAGCTCCCCAATATCGACTAGCGGGAGGACAGATACGCAGTATTTT.

This clonotype was recorded at least ten times. The genes are TRBV7-9 and TRBJ2-2; D gene uncertain. CDR1 is SEHNR and CDR2 is FQNEAQ in the germline V gene (reference sequence). The ends were cut back, 2 bases at V and 1 base at J, with 5 bases in the middle. There are 14 residues in the CDR3. CDR3 DNA sequence: TGTGCCAGCAGCTTATACCAGAACACCGGGGAGCTGTTTTTT. Translation: CASSLYQNTGELFF.

This clonotype occurred many times. The chain uses TRBV4-3 and TRBJ2-7; TRBD1 aligns across 7 bases. Germline assignment: CDR1 LGHNA and CDR2 YSLEER. The CDR3 contains 16 residues. V was clipped by 0 bases and J by 0 bases; unmatched bases: 5. DNA for the CDR3: TGCGCCAGCAGCCAAGATACCGGGGACAGCTCCTACGAGCAGTACTTC. Protein: CASSQDTGDSSYEQYF.

The sample holds many counts of this clonotype. V and J are TRBV2 and TRBJ2-3, with 7 bases fitting TRBD2. CDR3 length: 14 amino acids. Germline trimming cut 6 bases from V and 0 bases from J; bases unmatched to any gene: 3. Looked up from germline, CDR1 is SNHLY and CDR2 is FYNNEI. This chain's CDR3 is CASRGGDSTDTQYF. The CDR3 DNA is TGTGCCAGCAGGGGAGGGGACAGCACAGATACGCAGTATTTT.

This clonotype has at least ten counts. This chain uses TRBV7-2 with TRBJ2-7; weak D call: TRBD1 (5 bases). The germline CDR1 and CDR2 sequences are SGHTA and FQGNSA. V lost 3 bases to trimming and J lost 7 bases, with 13 bases between them. The CDR3 is 13 residues long. As DNA, the CDR3 is TGTGCCAGCAGCTTTGGCAGGGAACGGGAGCAGTACTTC. It codes for CASSFGREREQYF. The whole variable domain, remainder taken from reference TRBV7-2 and TRBJ2-7, is GAGVSQSPSNKVTEKGKDVELRCDPISGHTALYWYRQSLGQGLEFLIYFQGNSAPDKSGLPSDRFSAERTGGSVSTLTIQRTQQEDSAVYLCASSFGREREQYFGPGTRLTVT.

This clonotype occurred many times. The gene calls are TRBV28 and TRBJ2-5; maybe TRBD1 (6 bases). The CDR3 is 17 amino acids. Germline loops: CDR1 MDHEN, CDR2 SYDVKM. V lost 3 bases, J lost 2 bases, and 19 bases lay in between. The CDR3 coding sequence is TGTGCCAGCAGTTTCCCAACCTCCCCAGGGGAACAAGAGACCCAGTACTTC. It codes for CASSFPTSPGEQETQYF.

This clonotype was seen at least ten times. The V gene is TRBV10-2, the J gene TRBJ1-5; D remains ambiguous. The germline V and J ends were trimmed by 8 bases and 4 bases, with 12 bases remaining between them. The CDR3 extends over 13 amino acids. The germline V gene encodes CDR1 WSHSY and CDR2 SAAADI. The CDR3 is CASAWQQNQPQHF. In nucleotides, the CDR3 is TGCGCCAGCGCGTGGCAGCAAAATCAGCCCCAGCATTTT.

This clonotype has at least ten counts. The rearrangement joins TRBV29-1 to TRBJ1-1; D is unclear. Trimming cost V 2 bases and J 0 bases, with 10 bases left between them. CDR1 is SQVTM and CDR2 is ANQGSEA in the germline V gene. The CDR3 is made up of 14 amino acids. CDR3 region: CSVEYGSLNTEAFF. CDR3 nucleotide sequence: TGCAGCGTTGAATATGGGTCCCTGAACACTGAAGCTTTCTTT.

In this sample, this clonotype turned up a few times. V is TRBV27 and J is TRBJ1-6, with 9 bases matching TRBD1. V lost 1 base to trimming and J lost 9 bases; unmatched junction nucleotides: 4. This CDR3 is 15 amino acids long. Germline V gene lookup returns CDR1 MNHEY and CDR2 SMNVEV (reference sequence). The CDR3 sequence: CASSLWTGVSSPLHF. DNA of the CDR3: TGTGCCAGCAGTTTATGGACAGGGGTGAGTTCACCCCTCCACTTT.

The rearrangement joins TRBV6-1 to TRBJ2-2, with 14 bases aligning to TRBD2. The CDR3 extends over 18 amino acids. From germline, CDR1 is MNHNS and CDR2 SASEGT. J lost 6 bases, V lost 6 bases, and 12 bases had no gene match. DNA for the CDR3: TGTGCCAGCAGGGTCGGGACTAGCGGGAGAAGTCGGGCCGGGGAGCTGTTTTTT. Its protein is CASRVGTSGRSRAGELFF.